This TCR beta chain stems from a study of PD-1 blockade in classical Hodgkin lymphoma. Findings of the study overall: Reasons behind the repertoire differences stay unclear, perhaps disease activity or earlier therapy. Newly diagnosed patients reportedly had lower baseline TCR diversity than healthy donors.

Assay: immunoSEQ multiplex PCR; the TCRdb copy retains only in-frame clones and omits some. The sample consists of about 33,000 clones, roughly 94% of them appearing once. As for time point: newly diagnosed, previously untreated cHL patient sample. Newly diagnosed, untreated classical Hodgkin lymphoma PBMCs served as comparison. Comment on this clone: Its antigen remains unknown.

This TCR derives from a human donor with classical Hodgkin lymphoma. Sequenced sample: peripheral blood mononuclear cells (PBMCs).

This chain's CDR3 is CASDGAYQPQHF. CDR3 DNA sequence: TGTGCCAGTGATGGGGCGTATCAGCCCCAGCATTTT. The genes are TRBV19 and TRBJ1-5; perhaps TRBD1 as D (5 bases). The germline V gene encodes CDR1 LNHDA and CDR2 SQIVND (reference sequence). The CDR3 is 12 amino acids. V was trimmed by 8 bases and J by 5 bases, leaving 10 bases between them.